This T cell receptor beta chain stems from a study of blood T cell repertoires in COVID-19. The CDR3 has 14 amino acids. The V and J ends lost 7 bases and 7 bases respectively, with 17 bases between them. Germline V gene sequence: CDR1 LGHNA, CDR2 YNFKEQ. Per the original data handling: Amplification with reference gene primers provided the estimates of nucleated cell counts. The assay was immunoSEQ multiplex PCR, and TCRdb's table has in-frame clones only and misses some. V and J calls and clone size are given by that table; D and trimming were obtained from the DNA. The sample yields 150,000 to 200,000 clones, about 80% seen once. This clone was counted between two and nine times. Participant-given clinical history determined each cohort assignment. Two negative PCRs, clearance, or symptom resolution characterized the recovered Cohort 3 donors.

The chain links TRBV4-2 to TRBJ2-1; no reliable D call. Material: PBMCs or T cells enriched from blood (not recorded which). The clonotype comes from a man over 45 who had recovered from COVID-19. CDR3 DNA: TGTGCCAGCAAAAGAAGTGAAGCAGCGAATGAGCAGTTCTTC. Its protein is CASKRSEAANEQFF.